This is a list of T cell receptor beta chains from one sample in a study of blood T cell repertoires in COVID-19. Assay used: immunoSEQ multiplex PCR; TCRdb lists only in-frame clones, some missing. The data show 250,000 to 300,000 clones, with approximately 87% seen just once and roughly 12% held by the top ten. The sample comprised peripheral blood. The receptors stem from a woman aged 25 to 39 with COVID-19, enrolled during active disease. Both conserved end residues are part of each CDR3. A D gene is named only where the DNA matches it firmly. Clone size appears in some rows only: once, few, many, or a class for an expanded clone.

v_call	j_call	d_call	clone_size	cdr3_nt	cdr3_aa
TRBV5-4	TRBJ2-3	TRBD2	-	TGTGCCAGCAGCAACCCGGGACTAGCGGGGGCCACAAATACGCAGTATTTT	CASSNPGLAGATNTQYF
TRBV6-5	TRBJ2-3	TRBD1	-	TGTGCCAGCAGTTACGGGACAGGGGGTTTCACAGATACGCAGTATTTT	CASSYGTGGFTDTQYF
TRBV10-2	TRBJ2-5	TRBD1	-	TGCGCCAGCACTCTGGGACAGGGGCAAGAGACCCAGTACTTC	CASTLGQGQETQYF
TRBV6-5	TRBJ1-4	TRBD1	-	TGTGCCAGCAGCGACAGGGGCGGAAAACTGTTTTTT	CASSDRGGKLFF
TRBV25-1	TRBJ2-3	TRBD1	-	TGTGCCAGCAGGACCCCTCGGACAGGGGGCACAGATACGCAGTATTTT	CASRTPRTGGTDTQYF
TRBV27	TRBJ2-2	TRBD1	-	TGTGCCAGCAGGGGACAGAAAGGCACCGGGGAGCTGTTTTTT	CASRGQKGTGELFF
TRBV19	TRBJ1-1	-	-	TGTGCCAGTAGTATAGGGGGCGCGGTACGAAGAGGGGGAGCTTTCTTT	CASSIGGAVRRGGAFF
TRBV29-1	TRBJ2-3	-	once	TGCAGCGTGGAGTTTTATCCAGGAACCCATGGGGCCACAGATACGCAGTATTTT	CSVEFYPGTHGATDTQYF
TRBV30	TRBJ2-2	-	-	TGTGCCTGGGACGGCGGGGTCACCGGGGAGCTGTTTTTT	CAWDGGVTGELFF
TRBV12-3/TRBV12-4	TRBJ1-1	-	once	TGTGCCAGCAGGTCCCAGATGAACACTGAAGCTTTCTTT	CASRSQMNTEAFF
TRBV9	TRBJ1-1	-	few	TGTGCCAGCAGCGTGACAGCTAACACTGAAGCTTTCTTT	CASSVTANTEAFF
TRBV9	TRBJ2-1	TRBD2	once	TGTGCCAGCAGCCACGGGGGGGCATGGGAGCAGTTCTTC	CASSHGGAWEQFF
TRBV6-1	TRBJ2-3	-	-	TGTGCCAGCAGTGAAGCCCTTCGCACAGATACGCAGTATTTT	CASSEALRTDTQYF
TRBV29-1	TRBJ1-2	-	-	TGCAGCGTTGGGAGCCCCCTCGAGAAGGGCTACACCTTC	CSVGSPLEKGYTF
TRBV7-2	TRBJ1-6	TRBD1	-	TGTGCCAGCAGCTTAGTTGGAGGGGGCCTCTCACCCCTCCACTTT	CASSLVGGGLSPLHF
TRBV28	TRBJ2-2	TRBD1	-	TGTGCCAGCAGTCTCCGGACCGGGACAGGTACCGGGGAGCTGTTTTTT	CASSLRTGTGTGELFF
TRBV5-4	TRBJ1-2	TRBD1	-	TGTGCCAGCAGCCGAGGACAGGGAGGCTACACCTTC	CASSRGQGGYTF
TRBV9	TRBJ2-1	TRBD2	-	TGTGCCAGCAGCACGGGACTAGCGGGTTCATACAATGAGCAGTTCTTC	CASSTGLAGSYNEQFF
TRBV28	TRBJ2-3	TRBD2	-	TGTGCCAGCAGCCGCGGGGGGGATACAGATACGCAGTATTTT	CASSRGGDTDTQYF
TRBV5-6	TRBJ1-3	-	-	TGTGCCAGCAGCCGCAGCGATTCTGGAAACACCATATATTTT	CASSRSDSGNTIYF
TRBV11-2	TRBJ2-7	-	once	TGTGCCAGCAGCTTTTTGTTGGTGGGCGCCGAGCAGTACTTC	CASSFLLVGAEQYF
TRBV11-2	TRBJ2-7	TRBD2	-	TGTGCCAGCATACTAGCGGGGGGTAAGACCTACGAGCAGTACTTC	CASILAGGKTYEQYF
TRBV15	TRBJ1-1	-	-	TGTGCCACCGGGTTGGCGGGTAGGGTTACGGCTTTCTTT	CATGLAGRVTAFF
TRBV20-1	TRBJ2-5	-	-	TGCAGTGCACGGGTAGGAGAGACCCAGTACTTC	CSARVGETQYF
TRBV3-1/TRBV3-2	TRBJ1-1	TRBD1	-	TGTGCCAGCATCCGACAGGGGAGTGAAGCTTTCTTT	CASIRQGSEAFF
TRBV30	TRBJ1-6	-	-	TGTGCCTGGAGCCTACAGGGAGCCTTCTATAATTCACCCCTCCACTTT	CAWSLQGAFYNSPLHF
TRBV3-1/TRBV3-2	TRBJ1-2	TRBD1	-	TGTGCCAGCAGCCAAGGGGGGTGGACAGGGGAGGATGGCTACACCTTC	CASSQGGWTGEDGYTF
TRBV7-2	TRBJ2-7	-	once	TGTGCCAGCAGCTCCCACGGGAACGAGCAGTACTTC	CASSSHGNEQYF
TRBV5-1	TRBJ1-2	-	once	TGCGCCAGCAGCTTGCGGGAGACACCCTCAGGGGGCTACACCTTC	CASSLRETPSGGYTF
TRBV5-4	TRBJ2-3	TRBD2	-	TGTGCCAGCAGCTTGGGGACTAGCGGGGGGCCCACAGATACGCAGTATTTT	CASSLGTSGGPTDTQYF
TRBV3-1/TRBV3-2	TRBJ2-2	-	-	TGTGCCAGCAGCTTAGGGACTGCCGGGGGTGGATTCTTAGCAGGCACCGGGGAGCTGTTTTTT	CASSLGTAGGGFLAGTGELFF
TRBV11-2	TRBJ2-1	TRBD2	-	TGTGCCAGCAGCTCAATTAGCGGGGGGCCCCACAATGAGCAGTTCTTC	CASSSISGGPHNEQFF
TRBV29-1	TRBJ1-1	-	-	TGCAGCGTTGAGGGGGGGCCTTGGACTGAAGCTTTCTTT	CSVEGGPWTEAFF
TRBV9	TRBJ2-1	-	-	TGTGCCAGCAGCGCAGGAATCGGGGACAATGAGCAGTTCTTC	CASSAGIGDNEQFF
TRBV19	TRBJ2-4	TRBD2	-	TGTGCCAGTAGTATAATCCTAGCGGGGGTCGCGGGAGCCAAAAACATTCAGTACTTC	CASSIILAGVAGAKNIQYF
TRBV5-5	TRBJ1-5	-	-	TGTGCCAGCAGCTTAAATTCGGGACTCAATCAGCCCCAGCATTTT	CASSLNSGLNQPQHF
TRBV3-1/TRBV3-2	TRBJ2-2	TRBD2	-	TGTGCCAGCAGCCCGCGGGCCAGCGGGGGGGCCGGGGAGCTGTTTTTT	CASSPRASGGAGELFF
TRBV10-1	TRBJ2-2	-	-	TGCGCCAGCAGTGACCGTTCTGACACCGGGGAGCTGTTTTTT	CASSDRSDTGELFF
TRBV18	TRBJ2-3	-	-	TGTGCCAGCTCACCCCTAGGTGTTGAAACAGATACGCAGTATTTT	CASSPLGVETDTQYF
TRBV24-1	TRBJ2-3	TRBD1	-	TGTGCCACCAGTGATGATTGGACAGGGCAAAATACGCAGTATTTT	CATSDDWTGQNTQYF
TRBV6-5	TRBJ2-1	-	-	TGTGCCAGCAGGGGGGCAGGGGGGAGCAATGAGCAGTTCTTC	CASRGAGGSNEQFF